The clone carrying this TCR beta chain appeared once. Its matching antigen is unknown. The data stem from a study of OX40 agonist ivuxolimab in advanced cancers. Whole-study context: The study enrolled dose-escalation patients with hepatocellular carcinoma, melanoma, renal cell or head and neck cancer.

Broader study findings: At doses 0.1 to 3.0 mg/kg, CD4+ and CD8+ clones expanded.

Clones were sequenced by immunoSEQ multiplex PCR, and TCRdb holds only the in-frame ones, with some missing. The sample lists over 30,000 clones, approximately 90% seen once, with around 33% in the top ten. The material sequenced was CD4+ or CD8+ T cells sorted from blood, taken in a trial of the OX40 agonist ivuxolimab. The TCR originated in an adult with an advanced solid tumor such as melanoma, head and neck, liver or kidney cancer.

CDR3 region: CASSLAGVGTEAFF. The DNA for the CDR3 is TGCGCCAGCAGCTTGGCCGGGGTCGGCACTGAAGCTTTCTTT. The V gene is TRBV5-1, the J gene TRBJ1-1, with D uncertain. V dropped 0 bases and J dropped 4 bases, with 10 bases sitting between them. From germline, CDR1 is SGHRS and CDR2 YFSETQ. This CDR3 spans 14 amino acids.